In its sample, the clone carrying this TCR beta chain was seen many times. Its cognate antigen is unknown. The sample originates from a study of CD8 T cells in ankylosing spondylitis. Findings and limits, study-wide: The study looked at matched synovial fluid samples from ankylosing spondylitis patients. Disease-linked clones were reported to be significantly enriched there. Peripheral blood held disease-linked clones only at relatively low frequency, and these were CD8+. Previously reported in reactive arthritis synovial fluid and blood were some of the motif variants.

TCRdb analysed the 5' RACE reads with MiXCR anew, one entry per CDR3 protein. The sample carries about 140,000 distinct CDR3 sequences, 7% to 8% recorded once. The V gene's germline CDR1 is SGHDT and CDR2 YYEEEE. The V segment lost 4 bases and the J segment 3 bases; nucleotides outside the gene matches: 3. This CDR3 has 15 residues. The sequenced material came from blood, either unsorted or a sorted T cell fraction (not recorded which). The chain uses TRBV5-6 and TRBJ1-4; 10 nucleotides agree with TRBD1. This sequence originates from a female donor with ankylosing spondylitis or in good health (not recorded which). The CDR3, as DNA: TGTGCCAGCAGCGGAGGGACAGGGGCTAATGAAAAACTGTTTTTT. It specifies CASSGGTGANEKLFF.